Sequencing of this T cell receptor (beta chain) was carried out in a study of patients and donors after allogeneic stem cell transplantation. The CDR3 covers 13 residues. CDR1 and CDR2 (germline): DFQATT, SNEGSKA (reference sequence). Each CDR3 protein is one row after TCRdb ran MiXCR on the RT-PCR reads. The table records roughly 200,000 distinct CDR3 sequences, around two fifths of them present only once. The receptor was isolated from a human donor who was either an allogeneic HSCT recipient or a stem cell or donor lymphocyte infusion donor (not recorded which). It is not recorded whose cells these are; they may come from a transplant donor. The chain carries TRBV20-1 and TRBJ1-2, with TRBD1 matching 7 bases. The sequencing sample was made of blood, either unsorted or a sorted T cell fraction (not recorded which). CDR3 bases: TGCAGCGACAAGGGACAGCGTAACTATGGCTACACCTTC. Protein: CSDKGQRNYGYTF.